The present TCR beta chain was sequenced within a study of CD8 T cells in ankylosing spondylitis. Overall study findings and caveats: Reactive arthritis synovial fluid and blood previously showed some of these motif variants. Clones tied to disease were said to be significantly enriched in matched ankylosing spondylitis synovial fluid. Ankylosing spondylitis blood appeared to carry a characteristic TCR beta motif of several highly homologous variants.

This clonotype came up a few times. What it binds is unknown. Researchers built TCR beta libraries using quantitative 5'-RACE with molecular barcodes. TCRdb used MiXCR to reprocess the 5' RACE reads, holding one entry per CDR3 protein. The sample records hundreds of thousands of distinct CDR3 sequences, 12% being singletons. The CDR3 is made up of 16 amino acids. Deletions cut 0 bases from V and 3 bases from J, with 15 bases between. Germline CDR1 DFQATT, CDR2 SNEGSKA (reference sequence). The clonotype comes from a male donor with ankylosing spondylitis. What was sequenced was blood, either unsorted or a sorted T cell fraction (not recorded which). The V gene is TRBV20-1, the J gene TRBJ2-1; tentative D call: TRBD2 (5 bases). The DNA for the CDR3 is TGCAGTGCTAGAGATCAACAAGCGGCCAACTACAATGAGCAGTTCTTC. Translation gives CSARDQQAANYNEQFF.